A selection of T cell receptor beta chains follows, all from one sample in a study of human thymus T cells. Profiling relied on immunoSEQ multiplex PCR, and the TCRdb table lists in-frame clones only, not all of them. The data show some 40,000 clones, over 85% seen once. Sequenced input: blood. The receptors here all came from a boy in the first two years of life with a congenital heart defect but otherwise immunologically healthy. The CDR3 runs from the conserved cysteine through the conserved F or W. The order of the fields is D gene, clone size, V gene, J gene, CDR3 DNA, CDR3 protein. A D gene is named only where the DNA matches it firmly. Not all rows give a size; the values are once, few, many and, for expanded clones, a class.

TRBD1,NA,TRBV6-5,TRBJ1-5,TGTGCCAGCAGTTACTTCGGCAGGGGGCAGCCCCAGCATTTT,CASSYFGRGQPQHF
TRBD1,NA,TRBV4-1,TRBJ2-1,TGCGCCAGCAGCCAGGGGTGGACAGGGAAGGATGAGCAGTTCTTC,CASSQGWTGKDEQFF
TRBD1,NA,TRBV9,TRBJ1-2,TGTGCCAGCAGCGGACAGGGGGCTGGCTACACCTTC,CASSGQGAGYTF
TRBD1,NA,TRBV7-2,TRBJ2-1,TGTGCCAGCAGCTCTCGACAGGGACCTTACAATGAGCAGTTCTTC,CASSSRQGPYNEQFF
TRBD2,NA,TRBV4-3,TRBJ2-3,TGCGCCAGCAGCCAAGATCCCCGCGGGGGAGCTTATACGCAGTATTTT,CASSQDPRGGAYTQYF
NA,NA,TRBV11-1,TRBJ2-1,TGTGCCAGCAGCTTGAGAAGGGATCTCTACAATGAGCAGTTCTTC,CASSLRRDLYNEQFF
NA,NA,TRBV7-8,TRBJ2-2,TGTGCCAGCAGCTTAGGGTGGGGCGGGGCGAACACCGGGGAGCTGTTTTTT,CASSLGWGGANTGELFF
NA,NA,TRBV7-2,TRBJ1-6,TGTGCCAGCAGCGTAGGGGGTTATAATTCACCCCTCCACTTT,CASSVGGYNSPLHF
NA,NA,TRBV7-2,TRBJ1-6,TGTGCCAGCAGCTTACAGGGCTCCTATAATTCACCCCTCCACTTT,CASSLQGSYNSPLHF
NA,NA,TRBV28,TRBJ1-2,TGTGCCAGCAGGTCCCAGGGGAGAGGCTACACCTTC,CASRSQGRGYTF
TRBD1,NA,TRBV4-3,TRBJ1-1,TGCGCCAGCAGCCGATGGGACAGGAACACTGAAGCTTTCTTT,CASSRWDRNTEAFF
NA,NA,TRBV19,TRBJ1-2,TGTGCCAGTAGTAGGGGAGGACAAACCTATGGCTACACCTTC,CASSRGGQTYGYTF
TRBD2,NA,TRBV11-2,TRBJ2-7,TGTGCCAGCAGCTTAGGGACTAGCGGGGGGGCCTACGAGCAGTACTTC,CASSLGTSGGAYEQYF
TRBD1,NA,TRBV6-1,TRBJ1-5,TGTGCCAGCAGTGAAGCGGGGACAGATCAGCCCCAGCATTTT,CASSEAGTDQPQHF
TRBD2,NA,TRBV7-8,TRBJ2-7,TGTGCCAAGACTAGCGGGGGGCAAAGCTCCTACGAGCAGTACTTC,CAKTSGGQSSYEQYF
NA,NA,TRBV5-6,TRBJ2-1,TGTGCCAGCAGCCTCCAAGCTCTCGACAGGGAGCAGTTCTTC,CASSLQALDREQFF
TRBD1,NA,TRBV7-9,TRBJ1-2,TGTGCCAGCAGCCCTCCCGACAGGGCTAACTATGGCTACACCTTC,CASSPPDRANYGYTF
NA,NA,TRBV4-3,TRBJ2-7,TGCGCCAGCAGCCAAAAGCCCGGGACAAACTCCTACGAGCAGTACTTC,CASSQKPGTNSYEQYF
NA,NA,TRBV7-8,TRBJ2-1,TGTGCCAGCAGCGCTACGGATGAGCAGTTCTTC,CASSATDEQFF
TRBD1,NA,TRBV7-9,TRBJ1-3,TGTGCCAGCAGCTTAGCGCCGACAGGGCCTGGAAACACCATATATTTT,CASSLAPTGPGNTIYF
TRBD2,NA,TRBV19,TRBJ2-5,TGTGCCAGTAGTCTCATAGCGGGGCTTGGAGGGACCCAGTACTTC,CASSLIAGLGGTQYF
NA,NA,TRBV10-1,TRBJ1-2,TGCGCCAGCAGTGAGTCTCGGGACGGAAATAACTATGGCTACACCTTC,CASSESRDGNNYGYTF
TRBD1,NA,TRBV4-3,TRBJ1-4,TGCGCCAGCAGCCGAGGGACAGGGCTCGAAAAACTGTTTTTT,CASSRGTGLEKLFF
NA,NA,TRBV9,TRBJ2-5,TGTGCCAGCAGCGTATATAAGTCTCGAGGGGAGACCCAGTACTTC,CASSVYKSRGETQYF
NA,NA,TRBV28,TRBJ2-1,TGTGCCAGCAGTTTATGGCAGTACAATGAGCAGTTCTTC,CASSLWQYNEQFF
NA,few,TRBV4-3,TRBJ1-3,TGCGCCAGCAGCCCCGCAGGGAGAGGAAACACCATATATTTT,CASSPAGRGNTIYF
TRBD2,NA,TRBV4-1,TRBJ2-2,TGCGCCAGCAGCCAAGATTGGGGGACTAGCTTTGACACCGGGGAGCTGTTTTTT,CASSQDWGTSFDTGELFF
NA,few,TRBV21-1,TRBJ1-1,TGTGCCAGCAGCCACGAGACAGGGCCCCGTAGCACTGAAGCTTTCTTT,CASSHETGPRSTEAFF
NA,NA,TRBV9,TRBJ1-1,TGTGCCAGCAGCGTAGTGGGGGCAGGGACCACTGAAGCTTTCTTT,CASSVVGAGTTEAFF
TRBD2,NA,TRBV10-2,TRBJ2-7,TGCGCCAGCAGTGTAGTAGCGGGGGGATCCTACGAGCAGTACTTC,CASSVVAGGSYEQYF
TRBD2,NA,TRBV9,TRBJ2-1,TGTGCCAGCAGCGGTTCCGGGGGGGCGATATACAATGAGCAGTTCTTC,CASSGSGGAIYNEQFF
NA,NA,TRBV4-1,TRBJ2-4,TGCGCCAGCAGCTTAAGGGGATCTCTAGCCAAAAACATTCAGTACTTC,CASSLRGSLAKNIQYF
NA,NA,TRBV4-1,TRBJ2-5,TGCGCCAGCAGCCAAGGTGGGGGGATAGAGACCCAGTACTTC,CASSQGGGIETQYF
TRBD1,NA,TRBV15,TRBJ1-5,TGTGCCACCAGCAGAGATCATCAGGGGGCGCGAGGCAATCAGCCCCAGCATTTT,CATSRDHQGARGNQPQHF
NA,NA,TRBV30,TRBJ1-1,TGTGCCTGGGGTCCGTCGGCACTGAACACTGAAGCTTTCTTT,CAWGPSALNTEAFF
NA,NA,TRBV4-3,TRBJ1-6,TGCGCCAGCAGCCCTTTCCGGGCGTATTCACCCCTCCACTTT,CASSPFRAYSPLHF
NA,NA,TRBV5-1,TRBJ2-2,TGCGCCAGCAGCTTGGCTCCTGGGTCGGAGGGGGAGCTGTTTTTT,CASSLAPGSEGELFF
TRBD1,NA,TRBV4-1,TRBJ2-1,TGCGCCAGCAGCAAAAGGACAGGGGCCTACAATGAGCAGTTCTTC,CASSKRTGAYNEQFF
TRBD2,NA,TRBV7-2,TRBJ2-7,TGTGCCAGCCGTAGCGGGGGGGGCTCCTACGAGCAGTACTTC,CASRSGGGSYEQYF
NA,NA,TRBV9,TRBJ2-7,TGTGCCAGCAGCGTAGCCGCCGGGCGCCGGGGATCCTACGAGCAGTACTTC,CASSVAAGRRGSYEQYF
NA,few,TRBV19,TRBJ1-2,TGTGCCAGTAGTATGGGGGCAGCAGGGAGTGGCTACACCTTC,CASSMGAAGSGYTF
NA,NA,TRBV11-3,TRBJ2-5,TGTGCCAGCAGCTTAGGCCTGGGGAGGGAGACCCAGTACTTC,CASSLGLGRETQYF
TRBD1,NA,TRBV7-2,TRBJ1-6,TGTGCCAGCAGCCTGGGACAGACCTATAATTCACCCCTCCACTTT,CASSLGQTYNSPLHF
TRBD2,NA,TRBV6-5,TRBJ2-1,TGTGCCAGCAGTTACTCGACTAGCGGGGGGGCCAATGAGCAGTTCTTC,CASSYSTSGGANEQFF
NA,NA,TRBV6-1,TRBJ1-5,TGTGCCAGCAGTGGAATCCTAGGGGGGGGCAATCAGCCCCAGCATTTT,CASSGILGGGNQPQHF
NA,NA,TRBV5-1,TRBJ2-1,TGCGCCAGCAGTCGCCGGGACCAACACAATGAGCAGTTCTTC,CASSRRDQHNEQFF
NA,NA,TRBV5-1,TRBJ1-3,TGCGCCAGCAGCTTGGTGGGGGGCTCTGGAAACACCATATATTTT,CASSLVGGSGNTIYF
NA,NA,TRBV5-1,TRBJ2-1,TGCGCCAGCAGCCGGACTATCATTCTTACCCCGAATGAGCAGTTCTTC,CASSRTIILTPNEQFF
TRBD2,NA,TRBV9,TRBJ2-3,TGTGCCAGCAGCGCACTAGCGGGGCAGGAGGGTACGCAGTATTTT,CASSALAGQEGTQYF
NA,NA,TRBV4-3,TRBJ2-2,TGCGCCAGCAGCAATAGGCTAGCCCCCGGGGAGCTGTTTTTT,CASSNRLAPGELFF